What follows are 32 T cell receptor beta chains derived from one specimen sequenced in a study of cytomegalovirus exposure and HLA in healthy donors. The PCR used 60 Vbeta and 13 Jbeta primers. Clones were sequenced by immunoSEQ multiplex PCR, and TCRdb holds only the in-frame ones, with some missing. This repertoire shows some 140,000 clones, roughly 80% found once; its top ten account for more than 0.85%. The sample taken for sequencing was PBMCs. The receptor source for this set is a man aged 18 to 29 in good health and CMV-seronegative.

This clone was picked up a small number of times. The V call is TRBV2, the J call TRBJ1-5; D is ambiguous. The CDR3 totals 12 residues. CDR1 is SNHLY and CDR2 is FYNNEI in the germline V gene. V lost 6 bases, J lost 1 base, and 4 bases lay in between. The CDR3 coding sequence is TGTGCCAGCAGCCCAAGCAATCAGCCCCAGCATTTT. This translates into CASSPSNQPQHF.

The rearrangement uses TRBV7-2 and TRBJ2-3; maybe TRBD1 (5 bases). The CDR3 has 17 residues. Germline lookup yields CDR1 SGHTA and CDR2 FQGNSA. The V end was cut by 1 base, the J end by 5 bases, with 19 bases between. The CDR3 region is CASSLGFRAGAGDTQYF. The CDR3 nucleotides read TGTGCCAGCAGCTTAGGGTTCAGGGCAGGTGCAGGAGATACGCAGTATTTT.

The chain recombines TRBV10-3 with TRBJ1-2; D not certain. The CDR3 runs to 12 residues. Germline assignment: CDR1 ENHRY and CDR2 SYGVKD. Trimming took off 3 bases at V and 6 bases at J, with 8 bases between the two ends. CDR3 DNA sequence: TGTGCCATCAGTGAAACCGGGGATGGCTACACCTTC. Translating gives CAISETGDGYTF.

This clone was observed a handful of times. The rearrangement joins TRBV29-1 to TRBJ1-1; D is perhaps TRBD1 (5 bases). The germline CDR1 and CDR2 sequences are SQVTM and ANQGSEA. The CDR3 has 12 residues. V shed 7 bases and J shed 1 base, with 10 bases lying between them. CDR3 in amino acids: CSGSRGNTEAFF. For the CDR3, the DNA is TGCAGCGGAAGTAGGGGGAACACTGAAGCTTTCTTT.

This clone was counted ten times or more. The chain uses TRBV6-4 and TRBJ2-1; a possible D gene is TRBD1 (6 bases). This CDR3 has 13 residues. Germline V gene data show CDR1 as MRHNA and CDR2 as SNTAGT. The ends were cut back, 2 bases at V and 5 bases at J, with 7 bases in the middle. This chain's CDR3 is CASSDGDNNEQFF. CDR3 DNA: TGTGCCAGCAGTGACGGGGACAACAATGAGCAGTTCTTC.

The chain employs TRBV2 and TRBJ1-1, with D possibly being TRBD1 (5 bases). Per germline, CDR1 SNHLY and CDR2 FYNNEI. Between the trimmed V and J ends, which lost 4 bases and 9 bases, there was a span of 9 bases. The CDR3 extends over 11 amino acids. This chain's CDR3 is CASSVAGQAFF. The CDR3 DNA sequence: TGTGCCAGCAGTGTGGCAGGGCAAGCTTTCTTT.

This CDR3 is CASSVASGADTQYF. CDR3 sequence (DNA): TGTGCCAGCAGCGTAGCCAGCGGGGCCGATACGCAGTATTTT. The chain joins TRBV9 to TRBJ2-3; 7 nucleotides match TRBD2. This CDR3 region has 14 residues. V lost 0 bases and J lost 6; bases outside the gene matches: 4. The germline CDR1 and CDR2 sequences are SGDLS and YYNGEE.

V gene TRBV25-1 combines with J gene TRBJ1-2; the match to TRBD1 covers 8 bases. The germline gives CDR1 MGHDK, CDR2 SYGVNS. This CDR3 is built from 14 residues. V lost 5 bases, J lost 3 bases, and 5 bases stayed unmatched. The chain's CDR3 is CASSRGQEDYGYTF. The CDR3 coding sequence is TGTGCCAGCAGTCGGGGACAGGAAGACTATGGCTACACCTTC.

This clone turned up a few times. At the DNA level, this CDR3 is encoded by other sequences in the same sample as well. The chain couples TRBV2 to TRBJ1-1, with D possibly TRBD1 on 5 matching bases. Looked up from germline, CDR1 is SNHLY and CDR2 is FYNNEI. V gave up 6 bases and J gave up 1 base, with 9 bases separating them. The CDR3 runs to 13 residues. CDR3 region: CASSVQGNTEAFF. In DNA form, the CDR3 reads TGTGCCAGCAGCGTTCAGGGGAACACTGAAGCTTTCTTT. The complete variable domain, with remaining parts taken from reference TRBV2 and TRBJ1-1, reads EPEVTQTPSHQVTQMGQEVILRCVPISNHLYFYWYRQILGQKVEFLVSFYNNEISEKSEIFDDQFSVERPDGSNFTLKIRSTKLEDSAMYFCASSVQGNTEAFFGQGTRLTVV.

The CDR3 nucleotides read TGCAGCGGGAGGGGATTTGGGAACACTGAAGCTTTCTTT. Its translation: CSGRGFGNTEAFF. V usage is TRBV29-1 and J usage is TRBJ1-1; tentative D call: TRBD1 (5 bases). V was cut by 7 bases and J by 1 base, with 13 bases left in between. CDR3 length: 13 residues. In germline, CDR1 is SQVTM, CDR2 ANQGSEA.

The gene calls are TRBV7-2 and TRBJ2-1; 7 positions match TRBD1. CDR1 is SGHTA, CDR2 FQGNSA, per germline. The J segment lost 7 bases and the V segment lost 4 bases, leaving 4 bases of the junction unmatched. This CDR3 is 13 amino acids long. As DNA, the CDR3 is TGTGCCAGCAGCTCAAACAGGGGAAATGAGCAGTTCTTC. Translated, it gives CASSSNRGNEQFF.

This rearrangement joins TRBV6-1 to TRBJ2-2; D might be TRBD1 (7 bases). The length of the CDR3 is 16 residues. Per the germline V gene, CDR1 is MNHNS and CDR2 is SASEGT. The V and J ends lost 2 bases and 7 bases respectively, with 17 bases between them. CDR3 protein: CASSEQGGVGFGELFF. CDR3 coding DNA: TGTGCCAGCAGTGAACAGGGGGGTGTAGGTTTCGGGGAGCTGTTTTTT.

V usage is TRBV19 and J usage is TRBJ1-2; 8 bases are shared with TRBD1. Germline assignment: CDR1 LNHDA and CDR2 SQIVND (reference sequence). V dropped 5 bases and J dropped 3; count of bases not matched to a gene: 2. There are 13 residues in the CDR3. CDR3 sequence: CASSRRGHYGYTF. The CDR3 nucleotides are TGTGCCAGTAGTCGCAGGGGGCACTATGGCTACACCTTC.

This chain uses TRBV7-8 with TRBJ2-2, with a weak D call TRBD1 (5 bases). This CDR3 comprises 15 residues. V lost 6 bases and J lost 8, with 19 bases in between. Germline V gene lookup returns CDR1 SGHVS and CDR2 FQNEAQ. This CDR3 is CASRADRRAVGELFF. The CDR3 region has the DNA TGTGCCAGCAGAGCCGACAGACGGGCTGTTGGGGAGCTGTTTTTT. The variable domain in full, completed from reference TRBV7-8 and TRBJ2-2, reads GAGVSQSPRYKVAKRGQDVALRCDPISGHVSLFWYQQALGQGPEFLTYFQNEAQLDKSGLPSDRFFAERPEGSVSTLKIQRTQQEDSAVYLCASRADRRAVGELFFGEGSRLTVL.

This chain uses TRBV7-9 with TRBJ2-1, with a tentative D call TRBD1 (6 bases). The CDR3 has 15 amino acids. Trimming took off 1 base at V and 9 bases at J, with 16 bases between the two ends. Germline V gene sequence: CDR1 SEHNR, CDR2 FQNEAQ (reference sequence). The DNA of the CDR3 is TGTGCCAGCAGCTTAGGGGGGCTGGGTCTGCGTGAGCAGTTCTTC. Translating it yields CASSLGGLGLREQFF.

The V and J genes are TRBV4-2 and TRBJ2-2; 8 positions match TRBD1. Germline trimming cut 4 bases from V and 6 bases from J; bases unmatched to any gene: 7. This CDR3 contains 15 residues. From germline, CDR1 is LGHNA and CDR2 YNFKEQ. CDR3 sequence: CASSRGQGFAGELFF. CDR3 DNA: TGTGCCAGCAGCCGTGGACAGGGTTTTGCCGGGGAGCTGTTTTTT.

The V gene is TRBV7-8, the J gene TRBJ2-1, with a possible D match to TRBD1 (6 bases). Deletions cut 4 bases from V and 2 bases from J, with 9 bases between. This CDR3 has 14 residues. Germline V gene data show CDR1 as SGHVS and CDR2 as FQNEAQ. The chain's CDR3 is CASSWDITYNEQFF. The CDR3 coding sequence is TGTGCCAGCAGCTGGGACATTACCTACAATGAGCAGTTCTTC.

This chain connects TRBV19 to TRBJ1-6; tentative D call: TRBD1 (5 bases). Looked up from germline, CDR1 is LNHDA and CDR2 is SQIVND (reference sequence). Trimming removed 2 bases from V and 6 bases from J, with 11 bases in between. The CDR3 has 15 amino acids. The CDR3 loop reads CASSIIDSPNSPLHF. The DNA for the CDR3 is TGTGCCAGTAGTATAATAGACAGTCCTAATTCACCCCTCCACTTT.

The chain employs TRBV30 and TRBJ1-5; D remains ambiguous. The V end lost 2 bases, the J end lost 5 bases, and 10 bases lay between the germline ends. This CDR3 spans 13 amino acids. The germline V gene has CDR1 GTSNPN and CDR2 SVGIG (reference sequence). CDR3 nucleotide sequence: TGTGCCTGGAGTTCGGGGTCGGATCAGCCCCAGCATTTT. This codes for CAWSSGSDQPQHF. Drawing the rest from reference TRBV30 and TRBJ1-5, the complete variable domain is SQTIHQWPATLVQPVGSPLSLECTVEGTSNPNLYWYRQAAGRGLQLLFYSVGIGQISSEVPQNLSASRPQDRQFILSSKKLLLSDSGFYLCAWSSGSDQPQHFGDGTRLSIL.

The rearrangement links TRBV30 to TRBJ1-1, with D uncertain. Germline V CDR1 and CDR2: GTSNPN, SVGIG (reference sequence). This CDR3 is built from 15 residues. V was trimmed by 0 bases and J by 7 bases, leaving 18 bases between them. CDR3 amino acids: CAWSVKVSRVGEAFF. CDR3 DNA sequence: TGTGCCTGGAGTGTAAAGGTATCCCGGGTCGGTGAAGCTTTCTTT.

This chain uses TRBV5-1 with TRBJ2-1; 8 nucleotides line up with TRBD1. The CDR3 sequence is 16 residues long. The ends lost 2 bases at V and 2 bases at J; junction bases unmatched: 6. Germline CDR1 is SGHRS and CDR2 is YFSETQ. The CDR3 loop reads CASSLQGGGPYNEQFF. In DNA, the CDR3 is TGCGCCAGCAGCTTACAGGGGGGTGGACCCTACAATGAGCAGTTCTTC.

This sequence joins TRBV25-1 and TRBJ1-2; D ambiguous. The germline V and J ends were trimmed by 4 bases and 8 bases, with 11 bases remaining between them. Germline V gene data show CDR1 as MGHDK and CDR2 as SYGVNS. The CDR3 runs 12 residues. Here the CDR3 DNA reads TGTGCCAGCAGTGCCGGGATGTACGGCTACACCTTC. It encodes CASSAGMYGYTF.

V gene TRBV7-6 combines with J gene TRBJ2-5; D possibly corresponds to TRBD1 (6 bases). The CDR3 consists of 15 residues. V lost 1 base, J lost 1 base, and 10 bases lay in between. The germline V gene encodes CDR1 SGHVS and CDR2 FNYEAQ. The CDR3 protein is CASSLGTARQETQYF. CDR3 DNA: TGTGCCAGCAGCTTAGGGACAGCCCGCCAAGAGACCCAGTACTTC.

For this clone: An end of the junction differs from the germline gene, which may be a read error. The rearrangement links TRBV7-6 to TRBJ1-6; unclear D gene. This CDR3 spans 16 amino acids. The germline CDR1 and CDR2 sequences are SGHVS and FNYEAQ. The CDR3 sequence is CASSLARADYNPPLHF. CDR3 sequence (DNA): TGTGCCAGCAGCTTAGCGAGGGCAGATTATAATCCACCCCTCCACTTT.

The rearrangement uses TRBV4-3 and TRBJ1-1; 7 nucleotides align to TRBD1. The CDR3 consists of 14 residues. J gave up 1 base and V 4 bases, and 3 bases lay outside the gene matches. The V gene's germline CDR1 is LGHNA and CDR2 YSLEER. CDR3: CASSLRTGNTEAFF. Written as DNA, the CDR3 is TGCGCCAGCAGCCTTCGGACAGGGAACACTGAAGCTTTCTTT.

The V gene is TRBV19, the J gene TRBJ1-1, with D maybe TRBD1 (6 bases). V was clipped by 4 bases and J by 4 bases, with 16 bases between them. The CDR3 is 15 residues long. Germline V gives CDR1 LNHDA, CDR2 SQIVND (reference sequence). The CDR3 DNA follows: TGTGCCAGTAGTACCAAACAGGGTGGAAGCACTGAAGCTTTCTTT. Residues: CASSTKQGGSTEAFF.

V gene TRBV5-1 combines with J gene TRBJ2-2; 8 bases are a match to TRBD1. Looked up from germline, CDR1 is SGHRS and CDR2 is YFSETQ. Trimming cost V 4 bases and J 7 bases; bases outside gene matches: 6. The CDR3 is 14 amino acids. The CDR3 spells CASSPGGGIGELFF. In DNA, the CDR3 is TGCGCCAGCAGCCCAGGGGGCGGAATCGGGGAGCTGTTTTTT. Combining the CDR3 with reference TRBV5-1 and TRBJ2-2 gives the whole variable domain KAGVTQTPRYLIKTRGQQVTLSCSPISGHRSVSWYQQTPGQGLQFLFEYFSETQRNKGNFPGRFSGRQFSNSRSEMNVSTLELGDSALYLCASSPGGGIGELFFGEGSRLTVL.

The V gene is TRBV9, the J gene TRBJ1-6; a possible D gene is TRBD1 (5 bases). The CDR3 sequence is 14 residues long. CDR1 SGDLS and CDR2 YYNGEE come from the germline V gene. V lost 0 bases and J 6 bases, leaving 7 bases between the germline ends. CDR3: CASSVVDTNSPLHF. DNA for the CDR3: TGTGCCAGCAGCGTAGTGGACACTAATTCACCCCTCCACTTT.

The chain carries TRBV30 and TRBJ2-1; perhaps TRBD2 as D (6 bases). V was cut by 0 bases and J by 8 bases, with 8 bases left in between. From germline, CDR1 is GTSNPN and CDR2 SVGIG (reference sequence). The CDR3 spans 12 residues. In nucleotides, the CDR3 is TGTGCCTGGAGTGTCAGGGACTATGAGCAGTTCTTC. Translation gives CAWSVRDYEQFF.

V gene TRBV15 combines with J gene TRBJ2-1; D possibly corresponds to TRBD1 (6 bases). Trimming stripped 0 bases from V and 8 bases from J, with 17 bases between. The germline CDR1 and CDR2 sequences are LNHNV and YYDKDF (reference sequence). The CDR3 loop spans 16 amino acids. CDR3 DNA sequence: TGTGCCACCAGCAGAGAAAACAGGGTTAGGGTCCATGAGCAGTTCTTC. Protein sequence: CATSRENRVRVHEQFF.

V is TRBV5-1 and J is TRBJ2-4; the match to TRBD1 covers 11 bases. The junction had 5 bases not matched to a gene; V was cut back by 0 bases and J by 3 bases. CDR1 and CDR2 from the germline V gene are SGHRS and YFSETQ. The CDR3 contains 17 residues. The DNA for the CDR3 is TGCGCCAGCAGCTTGGTTGGGACAGGGGGTGTCAAAAACATTCAGTACTTC. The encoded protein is CASSLVGTGGVKNIQYF.

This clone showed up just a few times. The CDR3 nucleotides are TGTGCCAGCAGTTACCACCGTGCGCCTGAAGCTTTCTTT. It codes for CASSYHRAPEAFF. This chain uses TRBV6-5 with TRBJ1-1; D is undetermined. Deletions cut 2 bases from V and 6 bases from J, with 10 bases between. Germline CDR1 is MNHEY and CDR2 is SVGAGI. There are 13 residues in the CDR3.